This TCR beta chain stems from a study of cytomegalovirus exposure and HLA in healthy donors. As for the study in general: Clustering assigned 81% of the 350 to 400 genotyped donors to the Caucasian-associated ancestry cluster. The study, taken as a whole, reports: HLA allele associations emerged for roughly 16,000 TCR beta sequences in a later analysis, at 0.05 false discovery rate. A later analysis reported that several of the most significant clusters appeared to be linked to common viral pathogens, among them Epstein-Barr virus.

Trimming stripped 1 base from V and 4 bases from J, with 13 bases between. This CDR3 region has 14 residues. From germline, CDR1 is SQVTM and CDR2 ANQGSEA. PCR involved 60 Vbeta and 13 Jbeta primers. Using immunoSEQ multiplex PCR, the repertoire was profiled, and TCRdb retains in-frame clones only, with some absent. The data show approximately 190,000 clones, around four fifths seen once. In the case of this clone: Its antigen is still unknown.

Donors likely had unrecorded immune exposures despite being nominally healthy when sampled. The sample comprised PBMCs. This chain joins TRBV29-1 and TRBJ2-5; a possible D gene is TRBD1 (5 bases). The TCR was taken from a woman younger than 35 in good health and CMV-seronegative. CDR3 amino acids: CSVEGDSQRETQYF. Written as DNA, the CDR3 is TGCAGCGTTGAAGGTGACAGTCAAAGAGAGACCCAGTACTTC.